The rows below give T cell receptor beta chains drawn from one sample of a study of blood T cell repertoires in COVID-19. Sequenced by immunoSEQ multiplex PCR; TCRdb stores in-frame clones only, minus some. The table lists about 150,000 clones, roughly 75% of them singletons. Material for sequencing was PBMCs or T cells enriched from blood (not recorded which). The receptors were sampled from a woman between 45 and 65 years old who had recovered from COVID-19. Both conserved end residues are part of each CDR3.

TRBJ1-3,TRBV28,CASSLRVYSGNTIYF
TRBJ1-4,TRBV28,CASSLSAATNEKLFF
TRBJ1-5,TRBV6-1,CASSESVSNQPQHF
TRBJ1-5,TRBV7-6,CASSSRTGLGQPQHF
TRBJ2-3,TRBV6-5,CASSTNYPGLAGFYF
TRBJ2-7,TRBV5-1,CASSQNLQGNSYEQYF
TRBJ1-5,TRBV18,CASSPPGSNQPQHF
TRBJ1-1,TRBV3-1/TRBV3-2,CASSQDYWRLNTEAFF
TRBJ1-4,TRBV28,CASSFGGQGLEKLFF
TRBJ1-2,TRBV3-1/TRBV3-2,CASSQWSLDSNYGYTF
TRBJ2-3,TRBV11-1,CASSLARGADTQYF
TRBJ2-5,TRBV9,CASSGSGGLQETQYF
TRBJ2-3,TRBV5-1,CASSPGQLSADTQYF
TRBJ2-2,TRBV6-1,CASSEFLLGQGGTGELFF
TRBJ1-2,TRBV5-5,CASSLVSAGGNGYTF
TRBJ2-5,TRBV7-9,CASSLVGQGATETQYF
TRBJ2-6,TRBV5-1,CASSSTSGANVLTF
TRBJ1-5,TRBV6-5,CASSYLGNQPQHF
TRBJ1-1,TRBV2,CASSLGQNTEAFF
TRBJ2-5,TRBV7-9,CASSPPGLAVETQYF